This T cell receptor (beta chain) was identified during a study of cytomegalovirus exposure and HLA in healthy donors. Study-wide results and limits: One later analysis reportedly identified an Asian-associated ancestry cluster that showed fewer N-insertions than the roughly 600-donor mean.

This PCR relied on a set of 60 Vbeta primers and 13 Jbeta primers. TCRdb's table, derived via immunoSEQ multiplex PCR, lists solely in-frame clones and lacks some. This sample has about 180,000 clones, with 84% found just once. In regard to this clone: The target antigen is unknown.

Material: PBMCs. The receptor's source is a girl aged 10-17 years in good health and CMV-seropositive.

CDR3 coding DNA: TGTGCCAGCAGTGACTCGCCGGGACAGGGCCCCCACGAGCAGTACTTC. The encoded protein is CASSDSPGQGPHEQYF. The chain uses TRBV6-4 and TRBJ2-7; 9 nucleotides align to TRBD1. CDR3 length: 16 amino acids. With 0 bases clipped from V and 5 bases from J, the junction kept 8 bases outside the gene matches. Germline lookup yields CDR1 MRHNA and CDR2 SNTAGT.